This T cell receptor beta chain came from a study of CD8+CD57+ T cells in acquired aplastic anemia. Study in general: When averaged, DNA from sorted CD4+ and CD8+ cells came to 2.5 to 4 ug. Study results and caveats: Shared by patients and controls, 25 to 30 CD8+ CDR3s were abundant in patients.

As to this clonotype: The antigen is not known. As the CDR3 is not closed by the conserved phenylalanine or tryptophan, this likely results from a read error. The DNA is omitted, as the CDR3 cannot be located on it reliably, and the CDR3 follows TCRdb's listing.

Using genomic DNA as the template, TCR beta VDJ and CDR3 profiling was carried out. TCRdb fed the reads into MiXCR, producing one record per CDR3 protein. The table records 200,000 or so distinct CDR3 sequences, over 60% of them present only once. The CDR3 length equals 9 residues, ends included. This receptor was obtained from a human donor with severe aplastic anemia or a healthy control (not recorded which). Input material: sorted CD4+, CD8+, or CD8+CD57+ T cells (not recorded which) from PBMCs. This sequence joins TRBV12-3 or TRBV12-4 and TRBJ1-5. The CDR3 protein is CASSFPGVI.